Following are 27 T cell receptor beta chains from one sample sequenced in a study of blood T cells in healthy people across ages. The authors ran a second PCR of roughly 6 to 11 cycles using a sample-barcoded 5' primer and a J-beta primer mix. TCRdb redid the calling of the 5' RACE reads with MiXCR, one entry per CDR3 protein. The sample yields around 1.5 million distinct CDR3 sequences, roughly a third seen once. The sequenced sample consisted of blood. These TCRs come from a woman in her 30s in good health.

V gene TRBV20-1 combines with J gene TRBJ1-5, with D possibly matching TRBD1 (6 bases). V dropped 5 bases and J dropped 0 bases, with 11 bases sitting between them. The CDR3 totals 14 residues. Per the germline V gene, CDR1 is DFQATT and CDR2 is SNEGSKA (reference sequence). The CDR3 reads CSAPLGHSNQPQHF. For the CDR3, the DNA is TGCAGTGCTCCCCTGGGACATAGCAATCAGCCCCAGCATTTT.

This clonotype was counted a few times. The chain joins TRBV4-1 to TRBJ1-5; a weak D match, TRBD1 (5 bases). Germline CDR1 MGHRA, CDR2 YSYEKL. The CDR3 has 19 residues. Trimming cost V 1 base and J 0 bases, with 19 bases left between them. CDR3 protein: CASSQGGTGVSHSNQPQHF. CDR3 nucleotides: TGCGCCAGCAGCCAAGGTGGAACAGGAGTTTCCCATAGCAATCAGCCCCAGCATTTT.

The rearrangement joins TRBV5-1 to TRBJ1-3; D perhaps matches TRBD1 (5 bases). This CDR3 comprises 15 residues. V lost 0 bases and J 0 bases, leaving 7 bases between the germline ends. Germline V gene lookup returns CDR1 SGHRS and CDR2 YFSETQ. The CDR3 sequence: CASSLGGGSGNTIYF. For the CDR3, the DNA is TGCGCCAGCAGCTTGGGTGGGGGCTCTGGAAACACCATATATTTT.

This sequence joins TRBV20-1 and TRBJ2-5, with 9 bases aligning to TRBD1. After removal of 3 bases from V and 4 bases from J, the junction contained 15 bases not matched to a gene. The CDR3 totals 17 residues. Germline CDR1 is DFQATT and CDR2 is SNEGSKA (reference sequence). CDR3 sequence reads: CSASWGDRVAVVETQYF. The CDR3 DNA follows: TGCAGTGCTAGTTGGGGGGACAGGGTGGCCGTTGTAGAGACCCAGTACTTC.

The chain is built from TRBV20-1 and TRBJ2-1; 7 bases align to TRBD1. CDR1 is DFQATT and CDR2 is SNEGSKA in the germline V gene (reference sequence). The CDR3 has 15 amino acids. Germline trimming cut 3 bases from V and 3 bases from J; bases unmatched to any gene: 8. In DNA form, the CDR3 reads TGCAGTGCTAGCACGGCGGACAGGAGCTACAATGAGCAGTTCTTC. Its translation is CSASTADRSYNEQFF.

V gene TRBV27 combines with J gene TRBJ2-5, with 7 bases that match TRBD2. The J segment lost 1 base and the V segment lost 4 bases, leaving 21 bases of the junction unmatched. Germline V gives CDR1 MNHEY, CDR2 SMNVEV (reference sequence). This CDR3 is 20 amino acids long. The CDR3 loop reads CASSSLGGSDIRRSQETQYF. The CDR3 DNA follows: TGTGCCAGCAGTTCCCTGGGAGGGTCGGATATTCGTCGGTCCCAAGAGACCCAGTACTTC.

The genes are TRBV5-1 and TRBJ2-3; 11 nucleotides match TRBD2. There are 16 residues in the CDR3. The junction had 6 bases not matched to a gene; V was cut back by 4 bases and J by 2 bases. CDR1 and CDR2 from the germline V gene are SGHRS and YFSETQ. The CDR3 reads CASSGTSGSITDTQYF. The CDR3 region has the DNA TGCGCCAGCAGCGGGACTAGCGGCTCTATCACAGATACGCAGTATTTT.

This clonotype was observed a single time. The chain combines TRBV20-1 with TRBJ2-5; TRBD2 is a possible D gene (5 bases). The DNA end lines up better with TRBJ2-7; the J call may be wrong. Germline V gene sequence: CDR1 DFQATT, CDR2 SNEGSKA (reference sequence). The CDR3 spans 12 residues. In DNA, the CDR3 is TGCAGGGCAACGAGGGAGATCTACGAGCAGTACTTC. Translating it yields CRATREIYEQYF.

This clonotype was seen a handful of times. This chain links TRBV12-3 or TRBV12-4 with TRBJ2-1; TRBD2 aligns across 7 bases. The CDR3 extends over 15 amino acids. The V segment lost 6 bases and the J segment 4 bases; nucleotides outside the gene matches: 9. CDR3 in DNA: TGTGCCAGCAGCGAAGGGACTAATCAGTACAATGAGCAGTTCTTC. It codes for CASSEGTNQYNEQFF.

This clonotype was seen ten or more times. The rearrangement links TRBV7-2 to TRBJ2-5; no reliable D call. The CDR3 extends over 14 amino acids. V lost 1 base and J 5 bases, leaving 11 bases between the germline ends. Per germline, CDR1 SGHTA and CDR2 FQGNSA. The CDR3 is CASSLGTSWETQYF. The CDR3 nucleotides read TGTGCCAGCAGCTTAGGGACCTCGTGGGAGACCCAGTACTTC.

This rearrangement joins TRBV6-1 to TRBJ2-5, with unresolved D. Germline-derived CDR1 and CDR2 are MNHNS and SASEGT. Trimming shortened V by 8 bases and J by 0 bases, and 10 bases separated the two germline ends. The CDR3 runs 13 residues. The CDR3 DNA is TGTGCCAGCTCGGCAGAGTACCAAGAGACCCAGTACTTC. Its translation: CASSAEYQETQYF.

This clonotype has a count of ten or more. CDR3 bases: TGCAGTGCTAGAGATAAAAGAGGGGTAGGCTACGAGCAGTACTTC. This encodes CSARDKRGVGYEQYF. The chain combines TRBV20-1 with TRBJ2-7, with D perhaps given as TRBD1 or TRBD2 (5 bases each). The V and J ends lost 0 bases and 3 bases respectively, with 15 bases between them. This CDR3 is built from 15 residues. Germline V CDR1 and CDR2: DFQATT, SNEGSKA (reference sequence).

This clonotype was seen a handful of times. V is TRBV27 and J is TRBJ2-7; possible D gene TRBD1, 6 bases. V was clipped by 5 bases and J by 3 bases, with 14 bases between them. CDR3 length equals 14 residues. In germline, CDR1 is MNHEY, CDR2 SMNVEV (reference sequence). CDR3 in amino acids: CASSHKDRFYEQYF. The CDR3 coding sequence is TGTGCCAGCAGTCACAAGGACAGATTCTACGAGCAGTACTTC.

This CDR3 is CASRAQGQGDSPLHF. The DNA for the CDR3 is TGTGCCAGCAGAGCCCAAGGACAGGGGGATTCACCCCTCCACTTT. V is TRBV12-3 or TRBV12-4 and J is TRBJ1-6, with 10 positions matching TRBD1. Unmatched junction bases numbered 7, after V lost 6 bases and J lost 8 bases. This CDR3 has 15 residues.

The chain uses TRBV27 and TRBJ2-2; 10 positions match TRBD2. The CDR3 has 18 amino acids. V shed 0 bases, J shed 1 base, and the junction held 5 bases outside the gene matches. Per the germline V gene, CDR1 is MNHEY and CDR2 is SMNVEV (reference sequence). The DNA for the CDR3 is TGTGCCAGCAGTTTATCGCTAGCGGGAGCTAGGAACACCGGGGAGCTGTTTTTT. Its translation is CASSLSLAGARNTGELFF.

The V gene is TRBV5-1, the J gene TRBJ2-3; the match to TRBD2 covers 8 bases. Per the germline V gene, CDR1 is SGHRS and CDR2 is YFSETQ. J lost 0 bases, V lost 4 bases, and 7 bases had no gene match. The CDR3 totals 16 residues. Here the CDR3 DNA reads TGCGCCAGCAGCCACCCCCAGCGGGAGAGCACAGATACGCAGTATTTT. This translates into CASSHPQRESTDTQYF. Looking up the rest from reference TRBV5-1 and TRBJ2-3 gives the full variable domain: KAGVTQTPRYLIKTRGQQVTLSCSPISGHRSVSWYQQTPGQGLQFLFEYFSETQRNKGNFPGRFSGRQFSNSRSEMNVSTLELGDSALYLCASSHPQRESTDTQYFGPGTRLTVL.

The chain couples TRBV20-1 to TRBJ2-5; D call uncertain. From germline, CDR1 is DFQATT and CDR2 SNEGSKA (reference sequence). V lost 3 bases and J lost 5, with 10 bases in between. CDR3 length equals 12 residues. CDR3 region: CSASIPFETQYF. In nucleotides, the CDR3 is TGCAGTGCTAGTATCCCCTTTGAGACCCAGTACTTC.

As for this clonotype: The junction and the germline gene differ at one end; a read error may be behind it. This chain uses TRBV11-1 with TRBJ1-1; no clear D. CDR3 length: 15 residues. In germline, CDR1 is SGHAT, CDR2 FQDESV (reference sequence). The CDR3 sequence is CAGSLEQIGSTEAFF. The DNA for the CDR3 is TGTGCCGGCAGCTTAGAACAGATTGGGAGTACTGAAGCTTTCTTT.

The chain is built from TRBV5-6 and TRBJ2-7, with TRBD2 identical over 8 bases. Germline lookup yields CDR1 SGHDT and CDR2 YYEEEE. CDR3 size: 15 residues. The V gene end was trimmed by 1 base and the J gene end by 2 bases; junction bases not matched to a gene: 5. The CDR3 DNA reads TGTGCCAGCAGCTTGTTTCAAGCGGGGGCCTACGAGCAGTACTTC. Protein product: CASSLFQAGAYEQYF.

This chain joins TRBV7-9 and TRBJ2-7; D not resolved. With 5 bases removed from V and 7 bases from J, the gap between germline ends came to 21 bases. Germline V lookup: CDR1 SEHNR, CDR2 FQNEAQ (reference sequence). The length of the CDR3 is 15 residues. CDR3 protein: CASSPTGRSFGEQYF. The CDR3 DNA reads TGTGCCAGCAGCCCCACCGGCAGGTCTTTCGGGGAGCAGTACTTC.

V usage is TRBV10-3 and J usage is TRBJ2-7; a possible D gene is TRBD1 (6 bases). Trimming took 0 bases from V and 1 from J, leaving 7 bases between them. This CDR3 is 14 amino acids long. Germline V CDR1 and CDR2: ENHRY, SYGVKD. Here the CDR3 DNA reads TGTGCCATCAGTGAGTCTCAGGGGTCCTACGAGCAGTACTTC. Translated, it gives CAISESQGSYEQYF.

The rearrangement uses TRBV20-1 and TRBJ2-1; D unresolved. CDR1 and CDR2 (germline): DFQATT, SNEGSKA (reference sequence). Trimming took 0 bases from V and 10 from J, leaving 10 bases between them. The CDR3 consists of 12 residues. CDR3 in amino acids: CSARETIWEQFF. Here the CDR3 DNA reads TGCAGTGCTAGAGAAACAATCTGGGAGCAGTTCTTC.

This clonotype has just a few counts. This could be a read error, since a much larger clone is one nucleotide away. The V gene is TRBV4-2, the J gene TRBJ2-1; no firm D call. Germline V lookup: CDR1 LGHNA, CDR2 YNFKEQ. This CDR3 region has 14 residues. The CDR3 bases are TGTGTCAGCAGCCAAGATGGGCCCCACAATGAGCAGTTCTTC. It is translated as CVSSQDGPHNEQFF.

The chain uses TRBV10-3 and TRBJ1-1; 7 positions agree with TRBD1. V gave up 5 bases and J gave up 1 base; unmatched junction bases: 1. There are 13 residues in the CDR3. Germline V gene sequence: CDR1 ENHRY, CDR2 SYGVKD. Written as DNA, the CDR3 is TGTGCCATCAGTCGGGACAGGAACACTGAAGCTTTCTTT. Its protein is CAISRDRNTEAFF.

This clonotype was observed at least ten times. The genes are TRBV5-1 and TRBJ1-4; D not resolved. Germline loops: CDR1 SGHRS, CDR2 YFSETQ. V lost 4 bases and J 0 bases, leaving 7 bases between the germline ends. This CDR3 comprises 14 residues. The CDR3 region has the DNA TGCGCCAGCAGCGACGGCTCAACTAATGAAAAACTGTTTTTT. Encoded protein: CASSDGSTNEKLFF.

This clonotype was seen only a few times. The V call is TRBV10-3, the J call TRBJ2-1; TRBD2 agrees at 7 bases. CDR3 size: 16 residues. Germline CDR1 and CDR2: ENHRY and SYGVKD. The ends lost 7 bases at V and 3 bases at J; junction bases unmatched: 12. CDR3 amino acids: CAINPSSGQDYNEQFF. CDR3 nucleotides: TGTGCCATCAACCCATCTAGCGGTCAAGACTACAATGAGCAGTTCTTC.

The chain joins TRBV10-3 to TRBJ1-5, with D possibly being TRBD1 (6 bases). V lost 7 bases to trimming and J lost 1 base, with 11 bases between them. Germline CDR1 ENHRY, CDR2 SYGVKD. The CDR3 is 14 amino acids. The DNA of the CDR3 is TGTGCCATCAAACCACAGGGAAGCAATCAGCCCCAGCATTTT. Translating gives CAIKPQGSNQPQHF.